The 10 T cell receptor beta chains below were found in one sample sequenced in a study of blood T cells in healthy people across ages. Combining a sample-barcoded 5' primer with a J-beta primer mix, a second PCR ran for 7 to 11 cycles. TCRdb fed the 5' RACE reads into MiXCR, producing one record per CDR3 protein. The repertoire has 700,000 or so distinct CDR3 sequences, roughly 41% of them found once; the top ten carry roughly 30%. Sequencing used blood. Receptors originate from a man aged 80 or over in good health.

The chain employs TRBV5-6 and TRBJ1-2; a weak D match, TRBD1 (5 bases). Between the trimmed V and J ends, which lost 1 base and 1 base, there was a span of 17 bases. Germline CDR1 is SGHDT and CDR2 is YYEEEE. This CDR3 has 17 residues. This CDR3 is CASSLISGTGDNYGYTF. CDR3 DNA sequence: TGTGCCAGCAGCTTGATTAGTGGGACGGGGGATAACTATGGCTACACCTTC.

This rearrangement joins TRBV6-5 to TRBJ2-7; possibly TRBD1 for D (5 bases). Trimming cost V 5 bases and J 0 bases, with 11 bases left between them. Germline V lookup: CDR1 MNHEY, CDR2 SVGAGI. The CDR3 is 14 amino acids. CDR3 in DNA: TGTGCCAGCAGTAGACAGCGCAACTCCTACGAGCAGTACTTC. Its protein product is CASSRQRNSYEQYF.

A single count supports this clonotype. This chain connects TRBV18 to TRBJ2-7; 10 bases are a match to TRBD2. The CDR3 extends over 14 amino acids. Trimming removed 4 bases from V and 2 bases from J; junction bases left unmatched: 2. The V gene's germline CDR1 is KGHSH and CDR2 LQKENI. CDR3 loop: CASSQLAGPYEQYF. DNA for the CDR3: TGTGCCAGCTCACAACTAGCGGGACCCTACGAGCAGTACTTC. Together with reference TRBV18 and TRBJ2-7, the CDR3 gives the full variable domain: NAGVMQNPRHLVRRRGQEARLRCSPMKGHSHVYWYRQLPEEGLKFMVYLQKENIIDESGMPKERFSAEFPKEGPSILRIQQVVRGDSAAYFCASSQLAGPYEQYFGPGTRLTVT.

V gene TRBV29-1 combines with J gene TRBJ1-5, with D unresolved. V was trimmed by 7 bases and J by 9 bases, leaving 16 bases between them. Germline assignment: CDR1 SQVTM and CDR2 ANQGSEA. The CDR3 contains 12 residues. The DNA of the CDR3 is TGCAGCGCCCAAGACCCGACTGGGCCCCAGCATTTT. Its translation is CSAQDPTGPQHF.

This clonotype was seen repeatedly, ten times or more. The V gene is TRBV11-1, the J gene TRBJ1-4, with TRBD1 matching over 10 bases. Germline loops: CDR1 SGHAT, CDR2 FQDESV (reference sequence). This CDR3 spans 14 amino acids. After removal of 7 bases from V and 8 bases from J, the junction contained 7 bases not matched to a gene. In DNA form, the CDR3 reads TGTGCCAGCACCGTCGGGACAGGGGTGGAAAAACTGTTTTTT. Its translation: CASTVGTGVEKLFF.

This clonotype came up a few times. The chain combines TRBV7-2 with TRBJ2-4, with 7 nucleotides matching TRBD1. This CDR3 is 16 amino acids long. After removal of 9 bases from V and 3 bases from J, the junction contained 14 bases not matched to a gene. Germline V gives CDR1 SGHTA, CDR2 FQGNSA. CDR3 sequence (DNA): TGTGCCAGTAGCCCGCCTCGACAGGGCGGCAAAAACATTCAGTACTTC. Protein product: CASSPPRQGGKNIQYF.

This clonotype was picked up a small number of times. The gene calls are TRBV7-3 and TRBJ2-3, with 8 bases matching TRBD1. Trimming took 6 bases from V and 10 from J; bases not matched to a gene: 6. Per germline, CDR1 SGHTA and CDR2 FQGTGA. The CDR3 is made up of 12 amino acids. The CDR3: CASRPGQGPQYF. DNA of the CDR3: TGTGCCAGCAGACCAGGACAGGGTCCGCAGTATTTT. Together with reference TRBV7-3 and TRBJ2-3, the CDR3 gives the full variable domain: GAGVSQTPSNKVTEKGKYVELRCDPISGHTALYWYRQSLGQGPEFLIYFQGTGAADDSGLPNDRFFAVRPEGSVSTLKIQRTERGDSAVYLCASRPGQGPQYFGPGTRLTVL.

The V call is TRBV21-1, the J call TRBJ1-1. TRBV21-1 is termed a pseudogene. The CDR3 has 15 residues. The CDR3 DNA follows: TGTGCCAGCAGCAAAGGAATAATGAGGAACACTGAAGCTTTCTTT. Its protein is CASSKGIMRNTEAFF.

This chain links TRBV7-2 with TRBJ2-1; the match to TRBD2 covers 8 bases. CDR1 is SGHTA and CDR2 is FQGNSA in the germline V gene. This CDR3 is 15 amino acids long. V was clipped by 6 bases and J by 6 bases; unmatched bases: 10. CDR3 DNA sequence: TGTGCCAGCAGTCGATCAGCGGGAGTCTCCAATGAGCAGTTCTTC. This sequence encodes CASSRSAGVSNEQFF.

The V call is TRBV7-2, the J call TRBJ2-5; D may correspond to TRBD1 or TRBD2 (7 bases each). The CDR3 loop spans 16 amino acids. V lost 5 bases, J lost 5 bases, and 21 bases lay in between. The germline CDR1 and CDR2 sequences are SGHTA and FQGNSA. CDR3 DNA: TGTGCCAGCAGCGACAGGGTGGCGGGGGCCCGGGAGACCCAGTACTTC. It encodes CASSDRVAGARETQYF.